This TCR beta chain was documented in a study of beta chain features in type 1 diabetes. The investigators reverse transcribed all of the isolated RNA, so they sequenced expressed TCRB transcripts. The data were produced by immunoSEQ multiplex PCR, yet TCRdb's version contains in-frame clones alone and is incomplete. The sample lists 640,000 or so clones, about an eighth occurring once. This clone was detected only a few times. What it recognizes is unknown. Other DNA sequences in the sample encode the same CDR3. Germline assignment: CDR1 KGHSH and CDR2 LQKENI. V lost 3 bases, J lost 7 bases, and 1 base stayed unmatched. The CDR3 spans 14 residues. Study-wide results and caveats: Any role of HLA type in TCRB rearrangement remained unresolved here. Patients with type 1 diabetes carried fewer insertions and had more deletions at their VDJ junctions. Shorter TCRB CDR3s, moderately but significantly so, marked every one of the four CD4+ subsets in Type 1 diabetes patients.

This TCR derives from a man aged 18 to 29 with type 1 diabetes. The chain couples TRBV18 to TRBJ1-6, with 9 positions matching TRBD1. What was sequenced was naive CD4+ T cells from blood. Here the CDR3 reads CASSPGTGNSPLHF. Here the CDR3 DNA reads TGTGCCAGCTCACCCGGGACAGGGAATTCACCCCTCCACTTT.